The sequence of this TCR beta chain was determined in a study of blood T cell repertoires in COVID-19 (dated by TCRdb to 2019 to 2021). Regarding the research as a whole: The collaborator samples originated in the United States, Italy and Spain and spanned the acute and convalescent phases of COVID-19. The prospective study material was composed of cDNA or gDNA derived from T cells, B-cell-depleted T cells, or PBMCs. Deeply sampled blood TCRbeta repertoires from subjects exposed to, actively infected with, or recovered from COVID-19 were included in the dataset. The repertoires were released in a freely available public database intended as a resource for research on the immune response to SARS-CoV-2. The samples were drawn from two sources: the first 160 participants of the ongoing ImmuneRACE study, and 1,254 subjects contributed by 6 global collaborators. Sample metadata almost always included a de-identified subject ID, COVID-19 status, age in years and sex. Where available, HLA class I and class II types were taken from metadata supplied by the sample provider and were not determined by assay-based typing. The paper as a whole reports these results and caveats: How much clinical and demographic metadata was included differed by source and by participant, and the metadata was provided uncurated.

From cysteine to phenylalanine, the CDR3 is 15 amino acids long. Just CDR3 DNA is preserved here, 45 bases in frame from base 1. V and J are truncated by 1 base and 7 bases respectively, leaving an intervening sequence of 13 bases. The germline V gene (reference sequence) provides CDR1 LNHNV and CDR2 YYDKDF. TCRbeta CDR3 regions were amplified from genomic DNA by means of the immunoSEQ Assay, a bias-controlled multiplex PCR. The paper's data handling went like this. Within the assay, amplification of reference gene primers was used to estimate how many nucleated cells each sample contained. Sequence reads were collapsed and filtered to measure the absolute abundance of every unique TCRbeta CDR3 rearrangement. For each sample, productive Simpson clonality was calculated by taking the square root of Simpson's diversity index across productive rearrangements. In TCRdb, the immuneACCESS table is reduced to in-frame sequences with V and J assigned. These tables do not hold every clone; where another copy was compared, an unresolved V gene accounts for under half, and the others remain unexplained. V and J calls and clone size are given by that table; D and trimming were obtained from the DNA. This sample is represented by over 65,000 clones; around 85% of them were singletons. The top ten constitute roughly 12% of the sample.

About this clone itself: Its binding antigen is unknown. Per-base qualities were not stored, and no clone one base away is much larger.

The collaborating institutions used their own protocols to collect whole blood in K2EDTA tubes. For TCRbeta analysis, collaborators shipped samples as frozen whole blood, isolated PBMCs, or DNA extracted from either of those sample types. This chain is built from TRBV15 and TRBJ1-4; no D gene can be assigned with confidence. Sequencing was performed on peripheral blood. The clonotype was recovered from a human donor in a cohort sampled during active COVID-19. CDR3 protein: CATSRVGGGTEKLFF. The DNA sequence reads TGTGCCACCAGCAGAGTTGGCGGAGGAACTGAAAAACTGTTTTTT. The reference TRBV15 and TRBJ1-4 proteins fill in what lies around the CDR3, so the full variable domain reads DAMVIQNPRYQVTQFGKPVTLSCSQTLNHNVMYWYQQKSSQAPKLLFHYYDKDFNNEADTPDNFQSRRPNTSFCFLDIRSPGLGDTAMYLCATSRVGGGTEKLFFGSGTQLSVL.